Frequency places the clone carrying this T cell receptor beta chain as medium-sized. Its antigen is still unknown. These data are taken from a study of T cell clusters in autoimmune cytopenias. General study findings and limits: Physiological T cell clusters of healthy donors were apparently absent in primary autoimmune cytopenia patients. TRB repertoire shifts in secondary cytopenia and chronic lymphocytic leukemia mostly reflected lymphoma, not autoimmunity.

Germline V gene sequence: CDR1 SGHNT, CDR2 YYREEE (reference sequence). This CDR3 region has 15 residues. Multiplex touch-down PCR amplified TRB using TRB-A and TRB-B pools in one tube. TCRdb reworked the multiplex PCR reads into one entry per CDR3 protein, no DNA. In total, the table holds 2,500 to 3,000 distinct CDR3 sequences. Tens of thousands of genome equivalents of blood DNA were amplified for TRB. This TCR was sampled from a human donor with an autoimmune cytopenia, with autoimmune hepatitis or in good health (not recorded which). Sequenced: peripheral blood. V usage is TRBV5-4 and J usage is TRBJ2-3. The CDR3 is CASSLPLTSTDTQYF.